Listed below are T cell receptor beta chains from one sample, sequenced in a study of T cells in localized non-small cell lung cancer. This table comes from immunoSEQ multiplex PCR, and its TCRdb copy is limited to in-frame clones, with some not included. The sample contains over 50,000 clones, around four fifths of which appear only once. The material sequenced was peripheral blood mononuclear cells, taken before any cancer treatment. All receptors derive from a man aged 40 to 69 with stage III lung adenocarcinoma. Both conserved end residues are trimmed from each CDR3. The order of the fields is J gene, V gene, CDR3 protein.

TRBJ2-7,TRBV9,ASSPRLGEQY
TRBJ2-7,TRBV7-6,ASSLETSGGYEQY
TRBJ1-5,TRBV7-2,ASSYGQGGQPQH
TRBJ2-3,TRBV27,ASSLLGSDTQY
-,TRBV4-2,ASSQEVSRSYEQY
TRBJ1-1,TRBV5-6,ASSLGAFEAF
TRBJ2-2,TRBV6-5,ASSYTDTGELF
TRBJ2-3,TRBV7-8,ASSQRSFRAGEFTDTQY
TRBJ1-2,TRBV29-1,SVGAGTYYGYT
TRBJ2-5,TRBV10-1,ASSESGLNGETQY
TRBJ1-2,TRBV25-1,ASRSGGYYGYT
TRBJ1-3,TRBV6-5,ASSYAPNSGNTIY
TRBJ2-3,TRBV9,ASSVDSHTDTQY
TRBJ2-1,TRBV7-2,ASSTGTSGGAVEQF
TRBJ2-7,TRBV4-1,ASSQDMSYEQY
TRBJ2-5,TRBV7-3,ASSSSSGETQY
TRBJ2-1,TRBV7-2,ASSLEKWNEQF
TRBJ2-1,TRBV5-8,ASSSYVGVEQF
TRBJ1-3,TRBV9,ASSVVAGGSSGNTIY
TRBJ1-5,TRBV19,ASSIQPSNQPQH
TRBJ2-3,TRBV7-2,ASSPPDSPNTDTQY
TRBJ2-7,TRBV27,ASSLSPTGNEQY
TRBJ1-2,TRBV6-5,ASSLGAGYGYT
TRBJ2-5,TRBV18,ASSPGGLGETQY
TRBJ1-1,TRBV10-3,AISEPEMNTEAF
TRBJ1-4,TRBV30,AWSRTGGATNEKLF
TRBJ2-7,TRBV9,ASSVGIEGGSQGEQY
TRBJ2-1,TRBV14,ASSQPGQGTLNEQF
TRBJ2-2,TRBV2,ASSEGGRGTGELF
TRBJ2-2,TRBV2,ASSRTGSGGELF
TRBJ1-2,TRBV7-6,ASSLGIGGYGYT
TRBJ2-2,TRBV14,ASSRQGLAGELF
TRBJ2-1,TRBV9,ASSVGPSTEQF
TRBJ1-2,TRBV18,ASSPPGTGVVGYT
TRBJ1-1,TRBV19,ASSVRGAGTEAF
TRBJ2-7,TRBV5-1,ASSLASGGFYEQY
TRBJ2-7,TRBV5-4,ASSLSEAADYYEQY